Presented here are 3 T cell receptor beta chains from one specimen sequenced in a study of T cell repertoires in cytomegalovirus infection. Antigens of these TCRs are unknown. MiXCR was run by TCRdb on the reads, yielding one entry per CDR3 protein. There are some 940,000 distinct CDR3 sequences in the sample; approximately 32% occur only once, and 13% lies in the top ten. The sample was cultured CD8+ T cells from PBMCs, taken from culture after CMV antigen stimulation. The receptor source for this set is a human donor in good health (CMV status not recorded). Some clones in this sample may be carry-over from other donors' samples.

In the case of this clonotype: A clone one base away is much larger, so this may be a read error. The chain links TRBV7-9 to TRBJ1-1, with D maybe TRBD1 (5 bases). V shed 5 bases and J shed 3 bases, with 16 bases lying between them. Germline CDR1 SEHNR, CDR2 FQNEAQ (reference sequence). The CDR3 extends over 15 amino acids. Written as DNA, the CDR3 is TGTGCCAGCAGCGACAACAGGAGGCCTGACACTGAAGCTTTCTTT. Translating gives CASSDNRRPDTEAFF.

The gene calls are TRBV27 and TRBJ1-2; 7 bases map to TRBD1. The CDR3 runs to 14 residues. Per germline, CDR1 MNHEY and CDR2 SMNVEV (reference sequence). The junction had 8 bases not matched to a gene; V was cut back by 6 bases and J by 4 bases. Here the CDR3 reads CASSRQGIGYGYTF. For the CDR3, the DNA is TGTGCCAGCAGCAGACAGGGTATCGGCTATGGCTACACCTTC.

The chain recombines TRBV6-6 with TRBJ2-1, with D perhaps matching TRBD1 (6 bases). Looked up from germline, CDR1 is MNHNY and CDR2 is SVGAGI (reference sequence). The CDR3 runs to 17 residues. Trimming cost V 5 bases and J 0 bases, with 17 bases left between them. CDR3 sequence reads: CASSARTVFSSYNEQFF. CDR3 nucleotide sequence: TGTGCCAGCAGTGCCAGGACAGTTTTTAGCTCCTACAATGAGCAGTTCTTC.